This TCR beta chain was documented in a study of blood T cell repertoires in COVID-19. As for the study in general: The origin of the acute and convalescent COVID-19 samples was the United States, Italy and Spain. T cells, B-cell-depleted T cells, or PBMCs provided the cDNA or gDNA that served as material.

CDR1 SNHLY and CDR2 FYNNEI come from the germline V gene. CDR3 length: 12 residues. V lost 5 bases to trimming and J lost 6 bases, with 10 bases between them. In this sample, this clone turned up once. As originally analysed: Reference gene primer amplification in the assay estimated nucleated cell counts. The protocol was immunoSEQ multiplex PCR, while the TCRdb copy is restricted to in-frame clones and leaves out a portion. V and J calls plus clone size are reproduced from that table; the DNA served to infer D and trimming. The table has roughly 100,000 clones, over 80% seen once. This chain links TRBV2 with TRBJ1-2; weak D call: TRBD1 (6 bases). Sequencing used peripheral blood. The receptor was isolated from a man aged 50 to 60 with acute or convalescent COVID-19. The CDR3 bases are TGTGCCAGCAGTTTTAACAGGGATGGCTACACCTTC. This codes for CASSFNRDGYTF.